Below, 32 T cell receptor beta chains from the same sample are listed, as sequenced in a study of beta chain features in type 1 diabetes. Every bit of the isolated RNA underwent reverse transcription, so sequencing read expressed TCRB transcripts. Method: immunoSEQ multiplex PCR; TCRdb's copy keeps in-frame clones and lacks some. The repertoire includes some 240,000 clones, roughly a tenth of them detected once, and about 1.2% sits in the top ten. The sequenced material came from central memory CD4+ T cells from blood. These receptors originate from a man younger than 35 in good health.

J is TRBJ1-2 and V is TRBV2, with D possibly being TRBD1 (6 bases). In germline, CDR1 is SNHLY, CDR2 FYNNEI. The CDR3 covers 13 residues. With 6 bases removed from V and 1 base from J, the gap between germline ends came to 9 bases. This CDR3 reads CASSGTFNYGYTF. The CDR3 DNA is TGTGCCAGCAGCGGGACATTTAACTATGGCTACACCTTC. The full variable domain, completed using reference TRBV2 and TRBJ1-2, is EPEVTQTPSHQVTQMGQEVILRCVPISNHLYFYWYRQILGQKVEFLVSFYNNEISEKSEIFDDQFSVERPDGSNFTLKIRSTKLEDSAMYFCASSGTFNYGYTFGSGTRLTVV.

The chain uses TRBV9 and TRBJ1-2; 7 bases are shared with TRBD1. This CDR3 is built from 15 residues. Germline lookup yields CDR1 SGDLS and CDR2 YYNGEE. V shed 3 bases, J shed 1 base, and the junction held 6 bases outside the gene matches. CDR3: CASSGRTGVNYGYTF. The CDR3 region has the DNA TGTGCCAGCAGCGGACGGACAGGAGTTAACTATGGCTACACCTTC. Full variable domain (outside the CDR3, taken from reference TRBV9 and TRBJ1-2): DSGVTQTPKHLITATGQRVTLRCSPRSGDLSVYWYQQSLDQGLQFLIQYYNGEERAKGNILERFSAQQFPDLHSELNLSSLELGDSALYFCASSGRTGVNYGYTFGSGTRLTVV.

This clone appeared a few times. The chain combines TRBV5-4 with TRBJ2-3, with 10 positions matching TRBD2. CDR1 SGHNT and CDR2 YYREEE come from the germline V gene (reference sequence). After removal of 3 bases from V and 6 bases from J, the junction contained 10 bases not matched to a gene. The CDR3 is 16 residues long. CDR3 region: CASSWGLAGVSDTQYF. The CDR3 region has the DNA TGTGCCAGCAGCTGGGGCCTAGCGGGAGTTTCGGATACGCAGTATTTT. The full variable domain, with the rest looked up from reference TRBV5-4 and TRBJ2-3, is ETGVTQSPTHLIKTRGQQVTLRCSSQSGHNTVSWYQQALGQGPQFIFQYYREEENGRGNFPPRFSGLQFPNYSSELNVNALELDDSALYLCASSWGLAGVSDTQYFGPGTRLTVL.

This clone was observed a handful of times. V is TRBV5-1 and J is TRBJ1-2; D is perhaps TRBD1 (6 bases). The CDR3 length is 15 residues. Per germline, CDR1 SGHRS and CDR2 YFSETQ. Trimming shortened V by 4 bases and J by 8 bases, and 21 bases separated the two germline ends. The CDR3 sequence is CASSVEAGDPSGYTF. CDR3 in DNA: TGCGCCAGCAGCGTCGAAGCAGGGGACCCGAGCGGCTACACCTTC.

V gene TRBV7-9 combines with J gene TRBJ2-3; no definite D call. The germline V gene encodes CDR1 SEHNR and CDR2 FQNEAQ (reference sequence). This CDR3 has 15 residues. V dropped 5 bases and J dropped 6 bases, with 18 bases sitting between them. The CDR3 DNA sequence: TGTGCCAGCAGCGAAGCGTACAGCGAGGCCGATACGCAGTATTTT. Encoded protein: CASSEAYSEADTQYF.

This clone was found a few times. The CDR3 here is CASSLSRNTEAFF. In nucleotides, the CDR3 is TGTGCCAGCAGCTTATCAAGGAACACTGAAGCTTTCTTT. V and J are TRBV13 and TRBJ1-1; D remains ambiguous. Germline loops: CDR1 PRHDT, CDR2 FYEKMQ (reference sequence). The V end lost 2 bases, the J end lost 1 base, and 5 bases lay between the germline ends. This CDR3 spans 13 amino acids.

V usage is TRBV28 and J usage is TRBJ1-1; no clear D. CDR3 length: 13 amino acids. V gave up 6 bases and J gave up 8 bases, with 16 bases separating them. Germline CDR1 and CDR2: MDHEN and SYDVKM. The CDR3 DNA sequence: TGTGCCAGCAGCGAGACGCAGGTGCTCGAAGCTTTCTTT. Encoded protein: CASSETQVLEAFF.

The table lists this clone with many counts. The rearrangement links TRBV18 to TRBJ2-1; 7 nucleotides line up with TRBD2. CDR1 KGHSH and CDR2 LQKENI come from the germline V gene. The ends lost 2 bases at V and 7 bases at J; junction bases unmatched: 2. CDR3 length: 13 amino acids. The DNA of the CDR3 is TGTGCCAGCTCACCAGGGACTATGAATGAGCAGTTCTTC. Its protein is CASSPGTMNEQFF. The full variable domain, with the rest looked up from reference TRBV18 and TRBJ2-1, is NAGVMQNPRHLVRRRGQEARLRCSPMKGHSHVYWYRQLPEEGLKFMVYLQKENIIDESGMPKERFSAEFPKEGPSILRIQQVVRGDSAAYFCASSPGTMNEQFFGPGTRLTVL.

The V and J genes are TRBV30 and TRBJ1-5, with a weak D call TRBD1 (6 bases). The CDR3 has 16 amino acids. In germline, CDR1 is GTSNPN, CDR2 SVGIG (reference sequence). V was clipped by 4 bases and J by 2 bases, with 18 bases between them. The CDR3 protein is CAWNPNRGQGNQPQHF. CDR3 sequence (DNA): TGTGCCTGGAACCCCAACCGGGGGCAGGGCAATCAGCCCCAGCATTTT.

Only a few counts were recorded for this clone. V gene TRBV6-5 combines with J gene TRBJ2-7, with D perhaps being TRBD1 or TRBD2 (5 bases each). The CDR3 is made up of 16 amino acids. CDR1 and CDR2 (germline): MNHEY, SVGAGI. V lost 1 base and J 2 bases, leaving 15 bases between the germline ends. CDR3 DNA: TGTGCCAGCAGTTACTTTTCCGGGGCAGGTACCTACGAGCAGTACTTC. As protein: CASSYFSGAGTYEQYF.

This clone showed up many times. J is TRBJ2-1 and V is TRBV9, with a weak D call TRBD1 (5 bases). This CDR3 region has 13 residues. CDR1 and CDR2 (germline): SGDLS, YYNGEE. Trimming left V 1 base short and J 12 bases short, with 14 bases between. The DNA of the CDR3 is TGTGCCAGCAGCGTACGCCAGGGCAGTAGGCAGTTCTTC. This sequence encodes CASSVRQGSRQFF. Using reference TRBV9 and TRBJ2-1 for the parts outside the CDR3, the full variable domain is DSGVTQTPKHLITATGQRVTLRCSPRSGDLSVYWYQQSLDQGLQFLIQYYNGEERAKGNILERFSAQQFPDLHSELNLSSLELGDSALYFCASSVRQGSRQFFGPGTRLTVL.

The chain is built from TRBV14 and TRBJ2-1; D is unclear. The CDR3 extends over 13 amino acids. The germline gives CDR1 SGHDN, CDR2 FVKESK. Deletions cut 1 base from V and 3 bases from J, with 4 bases between. This chain's CDR3 is CASSQGYYNEQFF. The CDR3 DNA is TGTGCCAGCAGCCAAGGGTACTACAATGAGCAGTTCTTC.

This clone was found a few times. This rearrangement joins TRBV18 to TRBJ2-2, with 7 bases identical to TRBD1. CDR3 length: 15 amino acids. CDR1 KGHSH and CDR2 LQKENI come from the germline V gene. V dropped 6 bases and J dropped 0; count of bases not matched to a gene: 4. CDR3 region: CASSEGQPNTGELFF. The CDR3 DNA follows: TGTGCCAGCTCTGAGGGACAGCCGAACACCGGGGAGCTGTTTTTT. The full variable domain, rest sourced from reference TRBV18 and TRBJ2-2, is NAGVMQNPRHLVRRRGQEARLRCSPMKGHSHVYWYRQLPEEGLKFMVYLQKENIIDESGMPKERFSAEFPKEGPSILRIQQVVRGDSAAYFCASSEGQPNTGELFFGEGSRLTVL.

This clone was observed a few times. The rearrangement uses TRBV5-4 and TRBJ2-3; the match to TRBD1 covers 7 bases. The CDR3 length is 13 residues. The germline gives CDR1 SGHNT, CDR2 YYREEE (reference sequence). Trimming removed 4 bases from V and 1 base from J; junction bases left unmatched: 0. The CDR3 spells CASSGQGTDTQYF. The CDR3 DNA reads TGTGCCAGCAGCGGACAGGGCACAGATACGCAGTATTTT.

The chain has TRBV5-1 and TRBJ2-5, with D hard to call. CDR1 and CDR2 from the germline V gene are SGHRS and YFSETQ. Deletions cut 0 bases from V and 3 bases from J, with 6 bases between. This CDR3 is built from 13 residues. CDR3 nucleotide sequence: TGCGCCAGCAGCTTGGAACCTGAAGAGACCCAGTACTTC. Translated, it gives CASSLEPEETQYF.

This chain joins TRBV7-2 and TRBJ2-1; possibly TRBD2 for D (5 bases). The germline CDR1 and CDR2 sequences are SGHTA and FQGNSA. CDR3 length: 17 residues. Trimming left V 2 bases short and J 7 bases short, with 21 bases between. The CDR3: CASSLPRGSSNRNEQFF. CDR3 DNA sequence: TGTGCCAGCAGCTTACCTCGGGGTAGTAGCAATAGGAATGAGCAGTTCTTC.

This clone was recorded many times. V gene TRBV4-3 combines with J gene TRBJ2-1; a possible D gene is TRBD2 (5 bases). The germline V and J ends were trimmed by 1 base and 0 bases, with 13 bases remaining between them. The CDR3 runs to 17 residues. Germline V CDR1 and CDR2: LGHNA, YSLEER. The CDR3 bases are TGCGCCAGCAGCCAAGCGCCTAGCCAGAGCTCCTACAATGAGCAGTTCTTC. Translated, it gives CASSQAPSQSSYNEQFF.

The chain joins TRBV29-1 to TRBJ2-1, with D possibly being TRBD1 or TRBD2 (5 bases each). The ends were cut back, 7 bases at V and 10 bases at J, with 17 bases in the middle. CDR3 length equals 12 residues. The germline CDR1 and CDR2 sequences are SQVTM and ANQGSEA. The CDR3 region has the DNA TGCAGCGGAGATTTGGGGGATGGCGAGCAGTTCTTC. Amino acid sequence: CSGDLGDGEQFF.

This clone was counted only a few times. The chain employs TRBV30 and TRBJ2-1; 8 bases are shared with TRBD2. Trimming removed 2 bases from V and 5 bases from J; junction bases left unmatched: 5. Germline CDR1 reads GTSNPN; CDR2 reads SVGIG (reference sequence). The CDR3 length is 14 residues. CDR3 residues: CAWSSLSGNNEQFF. Written as DNA, the CDR3 is TGTGCCTGGAGTTCTCTTAGCGGGAACAATGAGCAGTTCTTC.

Points on this clone: Other DNA sequences from this sample encode an identical CDR3 as well. This chain links TRBV5-1 with TRBJ2-5, with a weak D call TRBD1 (6 bases). The CDR3 covers 13 residues. CDR1 and CDR2 from the germline V gene are SGHRS and YFSETQ. V was shortened by 2 bases and J by 3 bases, with 8 bases between the two germline ends. CDR3 sequence reads: CASSLQGEETQYF. CDR3 in DNA: TGCGCCAGCAGCTTACAGGGTGAAGAGACCCAGTACTTC.

This rearrangement joins TRBV30 to TRBJ2-3, with D possibly matching TRBD1 (7 bases). V was shortened by 3 bases and J by 5 bases, with 21 bases between the two germline ends. Germline V gene lookup returns CDR1 GTSNPN and CDR2 SVGIG (reference sequence). The CDR3 has 16 residues. CDR3: CAWRPRGQRVGDTQYF. The DNA for the CDR3 is TGTGCCTGGAGGCCCCGGGGACAGCGGGTCGGAGATACGCAGTATTTT.

This clone was found many times. V and J are TRBV18 and TRBJ2-7, with TRBD1 matching over 10 bases. J lost 2 bases, V lost 1 base, and 5 bases had no gene match. Germline loops: CDR1 KGHSH, CDR2 LQKENI. This CDR3 contains 16 residues. CDR3 bases: TGTGCCAGCTCACCACGGTCAGGGACAGGGGCCTACGAGCAGTACTTC. Encoded protein: CASSPRSGTGAYEQYF.

The chain couples TRBV11-2 to TRBJ2-7; 8 bases line up with TRBD2. The V and J ends lost 5 bases and 2 bases, in that order; junction bases with no gene match: 5. CDR3 length: 14 residues. Germline V gene data show CDR1 as SGHAT and CDR2 as FQNNGV. CDR3 bases: TGTGCCAGCAGCCAGAGCGGGAGAGCCTACGAGCAGTACTTC. Its translation is CASSQSGRAYEQYF.

This clone was found a few times. The chain uses TRBV30 and TRBJ2-2, with 11 bases fitting TRBD1. The germline CDR1 and CDR2 sequences are GTSNPN and SVGIG (reference sequence). The V and J ends lost 5 bases and 4 bases, in that order; junction bases with no gene match: 9. This CDR3 comprises 16 residues. Here the CDR3 reads CAWARGTGGSTGELFF. In nucleotides, the CDR3 is TGTGCCTGGGCCCGAGGGACAGGGGGGAGCACCGGGGAGCTGTTTTTT.

In this sample, this clone turned up many times. V usage is TRBV5-4 and J usage is TRBJ2-5; 10 bases align to TRBD1. Germline V lookup: CDR1 SGHNT, CDR2 YYREEE (reference sequence). CDR3 length equals 14 residues. The junction had 5 bases not matched to a gene; V was cut back by 5 bases and J by 4 bases. The chain's CDR3 is CASRAGQGRETQYF. The CDR3, as DNA: TGTGCCAGCAGGGCGGGACAGGGGCGAGAGACCCAGTACTTC.

This clone was seen ten or more times. This rearrangement joins TRBV23-1 to TRBJ2-2; the D gene is possibly TRBD2 (6 bases). Being an ORF, TRBV23-1 has a function that is uncertain. The CDR3 totals 17 residues. Trimming stripped 3 bases from V and 0 bases from J, with 14 bases between. The CDR3 region has the DNA TGCGCCAGCAGTCATCTTTGCGCGGGACCGAACACCGGGGAGCTGTTTTTT. As protein: CASSHLCAGPNTGELFF.

This clone has more than one count but fewer than ten. The chain links TRBV5-6 to TRBJ1-1, with no clear D. Trimming stripped 4 bases from V and 4 bases from J, with 5 bases between. Germline CDR1 SGHDT, CDR2 YYEEEE. The length of the CDR3 is 11 residues. The CDR3 region is CASSVGTEAFF. As DNA, the CDR3 is TGTGCCAGCAGCGTGGGCACTGAAGCTTTCTTT.

The table lists this clone with a few counts. The chain couples TRBV11-2 to TRBJ2-7, with 10 bases that match TRBD2. The CDR3 contains 16 residues. V lost 0 bases and J lost 3; bases outside the gene matches: 5. Germline V gene sequence: CDR1 SGHAT, CDR2 FQNNGV. This CDR3 is CASSLDLSGRVYEQYF. The CDR3 DNA reads TGTGCCAGCAGCTTAGATCTGAGCGGGAGGGTCTACGAGCAGTACTTC.

This clone was seen more than once but under ten times. V is TRBV6-1 and J is TRBJ1-3, with 9 bases aligning to TRBD1. From germline, CDR1 is MNHNS and CDR2 SASEGT. CDR3 length: 16 residues. Losses at the gene ends were 3 bases for V and 3 bases for J; bases not matched to a gene: 6. The CDR3 reads CASSEGTGPIGNTIYF. The CDR3, as DNA: TGTGCCAGCAGTGAGGGGACAGGGCCAATTGGAAACACCATATATTTT.

This clone was detected a few times. One end of the junction fails to match germline, which may point to a read error. The CDR3 region has the DNA TGCGCCAGCAGCCAAGATTTGGCGGAACCCTACGAGCAGTACTTC. The encoded protein is CASSQDLAEPYEQYF. The V call is TRBV7-2, the J call TRBJ2-7; D unclear. CDR3 length equals 15 residues. Germline V lookup: CDR1 SGHTA, CDR2 FQGNSA.

The chain carries TRBV5-6 and TRBJ2-3; D call uncertain. Trimming stripped 1 base from V and 6 bases from J, with 9 bases between. Germline V lookup: CDR1 SGHDT, CDR2 YYEEEE. The CDR3 length is 13 residues. The CDR3 nucleotides read TGTGCCAGCAGCTTGAGGACCTTTGATACGCAGTATTTT. It codes for CASSLRTFDTQYF.

This clone was observed a handful of times. Only one base separates this from a far larger clonotype, so it likely reflects a read error. Other nucleotide sequences from this sample produce the same CDR3. The rearrangement uses TRBV2 and TRBJ2-1; 9 bases agree with TRBD1. CDR3 length equals 13 residues. The ends lost 8 bases at V and 5 bases at J; junction bases unmatched: 4. Germline V gene lookup returns CDR1 SNHLY and CDR2 FYNNEI. DNA of the CDR3: TGTGCCAGCCGGGACAGGGAGAACAATGAGCAGTTCTTC. Translation gives CASRDRENNEQFF.